These T cell receptor beta chains were read from a single sample in a study of blood T cells in healthy people across ages. TCRdb re-derived calls from the 5' RACE reads in MiXCR, one entry per CDR3 protein. Of 1.5 million to 2 million distinct CDR3 sequences detected, about 50% appear once; the ten largest clones hold 2.1%. The sample was blood. Source of these receptors: a woman aged 40 to 50 in good health. Both conserved end residues are part of each CDR3. Each record gives: D gene, clone size, V gene, J gene, CDR3 DNA, CDR3 protein. A D gene is named only where the DNA matches it firmly. Clone size is stated in some rows and not others, as once, few, many or a class when expanded.

>-|-|TRBV7-2|TRBJ2-5
TGTGCCAGCAGCTACAAGGGTGGCAGCCAAGAGACCCAGTACTTC
CASSYKGGSQETQYF
>-|-|TRBV19|TRBJ1-4
TGTGCCAGTAGTATAAACCAGGGAGGTGAAAAACTGTTTTTT
CASSINQGGEKLFF
>TRBD2|once|TRBV6-5|TRBJ2-3
TGTGCCAGCAGTTACGTGGCTAGCGGAACAGATACGCAGTATTTT
CASSYVASGTDTQYF
>-|-|TRBV20-1|TRBJ2-5
TGCAGTGCTAGAGATGGCGATAGAGGTCTCGAGACCCAGTACTTC
CSARDGDRGLETQYF
>TRBD1|-|TRBV10-3|TRBJ2-5
TGTGCCATCAGTGAGTCGGGACAGGGGGCAGGAGAGACCCAGTACTTC
CAISESGQGAGETQYF
>-|-|TRBV20-1|TRBJ2-1
TGCAGTGCTAGGGGGGGAGGCAGCTCCTACAATGAGCAGTTCTTC
CSARGGGSSYNEQFF
>-|-|TRBV9|TRBJ2-5
TGTGCCAGCAGCGTAGCCGGTCCCACGGGAGTCCAAGAGACCCAGTACTTC
CASSVAGPTGVQETQYF
>-|-|TRBV5-1|TRBJ1-6
TGCGCCAGCAGCCTGGGGCAACCTGACGGGAATTCACCCCTCCACTTT
CASSLGQPDGNSPLHF
>-|-|TRBV20-1|TRBJ2-5
TGCAGTGCTAGAGGGGCCACACCCGAGACCCAGTACTTC
CSARGATPETQYF
>-|few|TRBV6-4|TRBJ2-1
TGTGCCAGCAGTGACTCGCCCCAGTTGGATGAGCAGTTCTTC
CASSDSPQLDEQFF
>-|-|TRBV28|TRBJ2-3
TGTGCCAGCAATGAGCTTAATACGCAGTATTTT
CASNELNTQYF
>-|few|TRBV6-2/TRBV6-3|TRBJ2-5
TGTGCCAGCAGTTACCTCACTAGAGAAGAGACCCAGTACTTC
CASSYLTREETQYF
>TRBD2|-|TRBV6-1|TRBJ2-3
TGTGCCAGCAGTCCGGGGGGTAGCGGGGTTTTTTCTAGCACAGATACGCAGTATTTT
CASSPGGSGVFSSTDTQYF
>TRBD1|-|TRBV20-1|TRBJ1-4
TGCAGTGCTAGGGAGACAGGGACCCTTAATGAAAAACTGTTTTTT
CSARETGTLNEKLFF
>-|-|TRBV7-2|TRBJ2-5
TGTGCCAGCAGCGTTATTGAGACCCAGTACTTC
CASSVIETQYF
>TRBD2|few|TRBV29-1|TRBJ2-7
TGCAGCGTGATAGCGGGGGGGCCTAACATAGCCTACGAGCAGTACTTC
CSVIAGGPNIAYEQYF
>-|few|TRBV9|TRBJ2-1
TGTGCCAGCAGCGCCGGACAGTACAATGAGCAGTTCTTC
CASSAGQYNEQFF
>-|-|TRBV12-3/TRBV12-4|TRBJ2-7
TGTGCCAGCAGTGGGGGGACGGACAATGAGCAGTACTTC
CASSGGTDNEQYF
>-|many|TRBV15|TRBJ2-5
TGTGCCACCAGCAGAGTAGGAGAGACCCAGTACTTC
CATSRVGETQYF
>TRBD1|few|TRBV25-1|TRBJ2-7
TGTGCCAGCAGTGGGGGGACAGGGATCACAGGCCAGTACTTC
CASSGGTGITGQYF
>-|-|TRBV4-3|TRBJ2-5
TGCGCCAGCAGCCGAGGACAGTCCCCGGAGGAGACCCAGTACTTC
CASSRGQSPEETQYF
>TRBD2|few|TRBV7-9|TRBJ2-3
TGTGCCAGCAGTACCCGCGGGGGGCACCTCCCAGATACGCAGTATTTT
CASSTRGGHLPDTQYF
>TRBD1|-|TRBV6-5|TRBJ1-2
TGTGCCAGCAGAGGGACAGAGGGGGACGATAACTATGGCTACACCTTC
CASRGTEGDDNYGYTF
>-|-|TRBV29-1|TRBJ2-4
TGCAGCGTTGAAGAAGCGGACAGTAGACTAGCCAAAAACATTCAGTACTTC
CSVEEADSRLAKNIQYF
>-|-|TRBV15|TRBJ2-1
TGTGCCACCAGCACCGGGGGGCCACGTTACAATGAGCAGTTCTTC
CATSTGGPRYNEQFF
>-|-|TRBV7-9|TRBJ1-2
TGTGCCAGCAGCCAGAGGGGCAGGGAATATAACTATGGCTACACCTTC
CASSQRGREYNYGYTF
>-|few|TRBV20-1|TRBJ2-7
TGCAGTGCTAGAGTTGGGGGGGCGCGAAGAGAGCAGTACTTC
CSARVGGARREQYF
>-|-|TRBV5-1|TRBJ2-5
TGCGCCAGCAGCTTAACGGGGGACCAGTACTTC
CASSLTGDQYF
>-|few|TRBV7-2|TRBJ2-5
TGTGCCAGCAGCTTAGCGCTTAGCCCTAGAAACCAAGAGACCCAGTACTTC
CASSLALSPRNQETQYF
>-|-|TRBV3-1|TRBJ2-3
TGTGCCAGCAGCCAAGAAGAGGATAGCGCCTTCACAGATACGCAGTATTTT
CASSQEEDSAFTDTQYF
>-|few|TRBV4-1|TRBJ2-3
TGCGCCAGCAGCCAGCAGGACAGCCGCACAGATACGCAGTATTTT
CASSQQDSRTDTQYF
>TRBD2|few|TRBV20-1|TRBJ2-3
TGCAGTGCTAGAGAAACCGAAGTAGCGGGGTCCACAGATACGCAGTATTTT
CSARETEVAGSTDTQYF
>TRBD1|-|TRBV28|TRBJ2-7
TGTGCCAGCAGTTCCGTCGGGACAGGGGGTGGCTACGAGCAGTACTTC
CASSSVGTGGGYEQYF
>-|-|TRBV20-1|TRBJ1-2
TGCAGTGCCTGGACGGAGAACTATGGCTACACCTTC
CSAWTENYGYTF
>TRBD1|once|TRBV20-1|TRBJ2-2
TGCAGTGCCCAGGGGGCCGCGAACACCGGGGAGCTGTTTTTT
CSAQGAANTGELFF
>TRBD1|-|TRBV5-1|TRBJ2-1
TGCGCCAGCACCCCTCGCGGGGACAGGGGATTCAATGAGCAGTTCTTC
CASTPRGDRGFNEQFF
>TRBD1|few|TRBV29-1|TRBJ2-7
TGCAGCGTTGAAGGGTGGCGAGGACAGGGGGCTTCTCGGGCCTACGAGCAGTACTTC
CSVEGWRGQGASRAYEQYF
>-|-|TRBV24-1|TRBJ1-2
TGTGCCACCAGTGTGGCTGGACATTTTTTCTATGGCTACACCTTC
CATSVAGHFFYGYTF
>-|-|TRBV27|TRBJ1-6
TGTGCCAGCAGTTTACAGTTTAATTCACCCCTCCACTTT
CASSLQFNSPLHF
>-|-|TRBV12-3/TRBV12-4|TRBJ2-7
TGTGCCAGCAGTTTACGCCCGCTCTCCTACGAGCAGTACTTC
CASSLRPLSYEQYF
>-|-|TRBV6-1|TRBJ1-2
TGTGCCAGCAGTGAAGCAGGCGGCTTTGGCTACACCTTC
CASSEAGGFGYTF
>-|-|TRBV7-2|TRBJ1-1
TGTGCCAGCAGCTTAGTGGTTATTTTCGGGCAGATGAACACTGAAGCTTTCTTT
CASSLVVIFGQMNTEAFF
>-|-|TRBV3-1|TRBJ2-5
TGTGCCAGCAGCCAAGGTCCCGCACAAGAGACCCAGTACTTC
CASSQGPAQETQYF